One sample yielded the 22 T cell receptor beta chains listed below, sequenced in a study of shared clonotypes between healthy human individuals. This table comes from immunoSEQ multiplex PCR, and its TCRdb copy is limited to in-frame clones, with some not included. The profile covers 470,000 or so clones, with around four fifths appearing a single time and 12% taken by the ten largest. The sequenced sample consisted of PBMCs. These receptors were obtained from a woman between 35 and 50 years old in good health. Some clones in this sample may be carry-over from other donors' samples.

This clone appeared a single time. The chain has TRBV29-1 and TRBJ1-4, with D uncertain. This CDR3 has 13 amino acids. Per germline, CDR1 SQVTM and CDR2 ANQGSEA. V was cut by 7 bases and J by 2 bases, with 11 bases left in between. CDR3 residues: CSAQSMTNEKLFF. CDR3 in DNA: TGCAGCGCCCAAAGTATGACTAATGAAAAACTGTTTTTT.

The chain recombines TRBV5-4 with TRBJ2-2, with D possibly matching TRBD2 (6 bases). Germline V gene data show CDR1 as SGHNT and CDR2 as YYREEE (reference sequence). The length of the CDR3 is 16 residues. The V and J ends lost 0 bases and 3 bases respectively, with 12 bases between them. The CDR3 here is CASSLVSGRDTGELFF. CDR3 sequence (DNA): TGTGCCAGCAGCTTGGTGTCCGGGAGAGACACCGGGGAGCTGTTTTTT.

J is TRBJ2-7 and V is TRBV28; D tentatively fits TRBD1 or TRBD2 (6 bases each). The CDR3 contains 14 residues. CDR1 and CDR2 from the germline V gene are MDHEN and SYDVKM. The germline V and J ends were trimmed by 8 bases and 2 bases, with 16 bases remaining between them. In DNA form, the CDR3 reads TGTGCCAGCGTGATAGGGGGGCAGGCCTACGAGCAGTACTTC. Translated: CASVIGGQAYEQYF.

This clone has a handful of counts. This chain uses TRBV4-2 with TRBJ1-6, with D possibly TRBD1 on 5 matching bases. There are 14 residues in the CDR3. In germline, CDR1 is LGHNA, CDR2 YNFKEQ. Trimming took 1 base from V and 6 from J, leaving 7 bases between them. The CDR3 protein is CASSQGGANSPLHF. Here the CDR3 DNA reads TGTGCCAGCAGCCAAGGAGGGGCTAATTCACCCCTCCACTTT.

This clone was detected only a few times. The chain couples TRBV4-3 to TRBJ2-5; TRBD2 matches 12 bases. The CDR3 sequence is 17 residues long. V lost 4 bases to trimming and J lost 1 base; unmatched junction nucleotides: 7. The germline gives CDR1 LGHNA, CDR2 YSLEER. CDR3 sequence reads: CASSPGGLAGTQETQYF. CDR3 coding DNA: TGCGCCAGCAGCCCAGGCGGACTAGCGGGGACCCAAGAGACCCAGTACTTC.

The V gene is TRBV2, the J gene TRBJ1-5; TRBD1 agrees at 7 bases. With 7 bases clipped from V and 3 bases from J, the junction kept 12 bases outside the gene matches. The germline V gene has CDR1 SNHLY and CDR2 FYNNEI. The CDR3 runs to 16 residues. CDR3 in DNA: TGTGCCAGCAAAGGGGACTGGACAGGATCCAATCAGCCCCAGCATTTT. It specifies CASKGDWTGSNQPQHF.

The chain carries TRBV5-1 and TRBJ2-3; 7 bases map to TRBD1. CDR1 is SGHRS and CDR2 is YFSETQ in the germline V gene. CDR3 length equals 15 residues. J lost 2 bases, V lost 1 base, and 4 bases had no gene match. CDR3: CASSLTGAVTDTQYF. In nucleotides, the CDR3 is TGCGCCAGCAGCTTGACAGGGGCCGTCACAGATACGCAGTATTTT.

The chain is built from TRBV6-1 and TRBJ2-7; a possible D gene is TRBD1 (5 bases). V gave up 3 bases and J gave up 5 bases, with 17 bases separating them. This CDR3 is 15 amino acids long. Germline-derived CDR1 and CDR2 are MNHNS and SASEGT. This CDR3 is CASSDGHPVGDEQYF. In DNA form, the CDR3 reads TGTGCCAGCAGTGACGGACACCCCGTAGGCGACGAGCAGTACTTC.

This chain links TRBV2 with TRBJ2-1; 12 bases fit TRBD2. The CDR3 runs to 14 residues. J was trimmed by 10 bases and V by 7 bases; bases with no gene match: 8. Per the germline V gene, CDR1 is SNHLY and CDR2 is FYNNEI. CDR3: CASTGTSGRTEQFF. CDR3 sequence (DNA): TGTGCCAGCACTGGAACTAGCGGGAGGACCGAGCAGTTCTTC.

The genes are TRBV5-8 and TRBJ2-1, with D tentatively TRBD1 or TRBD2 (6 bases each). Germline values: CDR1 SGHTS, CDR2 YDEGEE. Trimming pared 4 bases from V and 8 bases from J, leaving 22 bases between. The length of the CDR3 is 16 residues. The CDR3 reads CASSPGAGREGDEQFF. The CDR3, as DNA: TGTGCCAGCAGCCCCGGGGCGGGACGAGAGGGGGATGAGCAGTTCTTC.

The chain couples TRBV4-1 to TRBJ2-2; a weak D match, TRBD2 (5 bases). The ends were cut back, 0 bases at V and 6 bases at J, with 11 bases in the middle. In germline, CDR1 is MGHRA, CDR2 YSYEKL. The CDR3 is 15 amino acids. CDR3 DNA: TGCGCCAGCAGCCAAGATCTCACCGGGGCCGGGGAGCTGTTTTTT. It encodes CASSQDLTGAGELFF.

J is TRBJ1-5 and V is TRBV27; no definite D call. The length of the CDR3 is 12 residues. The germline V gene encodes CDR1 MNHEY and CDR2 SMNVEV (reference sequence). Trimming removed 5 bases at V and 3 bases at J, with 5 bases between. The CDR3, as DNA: TGTGCCAGCAGTGGATACAATCAGCCCCAGCATTTT. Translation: CASSGYNQPQHF.

CDR3 DNA: TGTGCCAGCAGTGAAGGGGGACGGCTGTTCTCGTTTAGCACAGATACGCAGTATTTT. Protein sequence: CASSEGGRLFSFSTDTQYF. This chain joins TRBV6-1 and TRBJ2-3, with D perhaps matching TRBD1 or TRBD2 (5 bases each). Deletions cut 1 base from V and 0 bases from J, with 20 bases between. Germline CDR1 and CDR2: MNHNS and SASEGT. CDR3 length: 19 amino acids.

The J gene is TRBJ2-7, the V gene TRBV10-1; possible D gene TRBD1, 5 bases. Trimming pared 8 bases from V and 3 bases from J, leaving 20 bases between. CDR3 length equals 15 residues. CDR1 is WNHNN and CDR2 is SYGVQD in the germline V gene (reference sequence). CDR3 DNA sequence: TGCGCCAGCTCCGATGACAGACAATATGACTACGAGCAGTACTTC. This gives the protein CASSDDRQYDYEQYF.

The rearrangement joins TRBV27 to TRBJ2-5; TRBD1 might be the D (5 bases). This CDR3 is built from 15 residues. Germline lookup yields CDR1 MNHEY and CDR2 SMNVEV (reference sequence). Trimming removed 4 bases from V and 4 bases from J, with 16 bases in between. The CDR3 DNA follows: TGTGCCAGCAGTTCCCCCCGACAGCCCGGAGAGACCCAGTACTTC. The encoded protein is CASSSPRQPGETQYF.

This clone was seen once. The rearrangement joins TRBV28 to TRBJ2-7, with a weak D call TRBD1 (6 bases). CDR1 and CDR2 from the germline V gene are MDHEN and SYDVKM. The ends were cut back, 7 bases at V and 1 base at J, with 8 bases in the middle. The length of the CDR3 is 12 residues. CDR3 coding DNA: TGTGCCAGCACTGGACAGTCCTACGAGCAGTACTTC. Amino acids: CASTGQSYEQYF.

The CDR3 reads CASSLGLHQETQYF. CDR3 nucleotide sequence: TGTGCCAGCAGCTTAGGGCTGCACCAAGAGACCCAGTACTTC. This chain uses TRBV7-2 with TRBJ2-5; no firm D call. The CDR3 is 14 amino acids. Germline values: CDR1 SGHTA, CDR2 FQGNSA. Trimming left V 1 base short and J 0 bases short, with 6 bases between.

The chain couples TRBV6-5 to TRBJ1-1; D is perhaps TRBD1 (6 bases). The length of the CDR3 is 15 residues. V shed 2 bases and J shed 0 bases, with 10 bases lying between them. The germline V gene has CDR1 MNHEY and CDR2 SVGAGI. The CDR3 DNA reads TGTGCCAGCAGTTACGGACAGTTTATGAACACTGAAGCTTTCTTT. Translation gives CASSYGQFMNTEAFF.

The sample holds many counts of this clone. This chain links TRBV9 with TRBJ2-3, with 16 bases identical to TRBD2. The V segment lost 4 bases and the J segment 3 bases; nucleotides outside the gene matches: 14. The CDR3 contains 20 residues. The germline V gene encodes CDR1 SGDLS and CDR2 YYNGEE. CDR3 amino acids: CASSSAPGTSGRAGTDTQYF. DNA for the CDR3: TGTGCCAGCAGCTCAGCCCCCGGGACTAGCGGGAGGGCCGGAACAGATACGCAGTATTTT.

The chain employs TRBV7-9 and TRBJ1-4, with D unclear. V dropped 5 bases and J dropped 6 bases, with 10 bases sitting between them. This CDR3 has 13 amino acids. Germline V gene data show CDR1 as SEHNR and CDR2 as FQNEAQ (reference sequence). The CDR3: CASSHTVDEKLFF. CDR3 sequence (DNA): TGTGCCAGCAGCCATACGGTCGATGAAAAACTGTTTTTT.

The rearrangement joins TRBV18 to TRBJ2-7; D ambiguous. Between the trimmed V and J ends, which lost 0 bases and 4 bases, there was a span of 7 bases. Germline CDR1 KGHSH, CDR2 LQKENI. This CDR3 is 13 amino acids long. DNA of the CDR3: TGTGCCAGCTCACCACCAACTGGTTACGAGCAGTACTTC. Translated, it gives CASSPPTGYEQYF.

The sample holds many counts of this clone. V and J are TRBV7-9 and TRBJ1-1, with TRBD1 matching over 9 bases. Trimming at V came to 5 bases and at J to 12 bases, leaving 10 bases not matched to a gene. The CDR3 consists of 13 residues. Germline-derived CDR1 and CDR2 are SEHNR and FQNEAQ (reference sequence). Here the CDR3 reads CASSPTGTGSSFF. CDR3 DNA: TGTGCCAGCAGCCCAACCGGGACAGGGAGTTCTTTCTTT.